Each of the 13 T cell receptor beta chains below was sequenced from the same sample in a study of post-analysis software for immune sequencing data. Study results and limitations: Compared with controls, patients had more of about five TRBV segments, including TRBV5-6, TRBV5-1 and TRBV20-1.

These receptors' targets are unknown. The library was made from cDNA and included unique molecular identifiers. Using its own MiXCR run on the PCR reads, TCRdb lists one record per CDR3 protein. Of more than 450,000 distinct CDR3 sequences listed, 34% are singletons. Material for sequencing was blood. These receptors originate from a girl aged 2-17 years with multiple sclerosis.

V gene TRBV27 combines with J gene TRBJ2-5; the D gene is possibly TRBD1 (5 bases). V was pared by 2 bases and J by 1 base, with 14 bases between. There are 16 residues in the CDR3. In germline, CDR1 is MNHEY, CDR2 SMNVEV (reference sequence). CDR3 amino acids: CASSLLPPDTQETQYF. The DNA for the CDR3 is TGTGCCAGCAGTTTACTGCCCCCGGACACCCAAGAGACCCAGTACTTC.

The genes are TRBV6-5 and TRBJ2-1, with D maybe TRBD2 (7 bases). The germline gives CDR1 MNHEY, CDR2 SVGAGI. V was shortened by 8 bases and J by 8 bases, with 22 bases between the two germline ends. The CDR3 is 15 amino acids. CDR3 nucleotides: TGTGCCAGCTCCCCTCTGAGGGGGGGGATGCATGAGCAGTTCTTC. Its translation is CASSPLRGGMHEQFF.

This clonotype has a handful of counts. J is TRBJ2-5 and V is TRBV20-1; D not resolved. This CDR3 has 15 amino acids. Germline CDR1 is DFQATT and CDR2 is SNEGSKA (reference sequence). V lost 1 base to trimming and J lost 1 base, with 13 bases between them. The CDR3 loop is CSARGQSGFQETQYF. Written as DNA, the CDR3 is TGCAGTGCTAGAGGTCAAAGTGGCTTCCAAGAGACCCAGTACTTC.

CDR3 nucleotide sequence: TGTGCCAGCAGCCCGGGGGGGCAGGCGAACATTCAGTACTTC. It yields the protein CASSPGGQANIQYF. This sequence joins TRBV11-1 and TRBJ2-4, with 8 bases lining up with TRBD2. CDR1 and CDR2 (germline): SGHAT, FQDESV (reference sequence). V dropped 5 bases and J dropped 7; count of bases not matched to a gene: 7. The CDR3 contains 14 residues.

Worth noting for this clonotype: A much larger clone differs from this one at a single base, so this may be a read error. V and J are TRBV5-1 and TRBJ2-7, with a possible D match to TRBD1 (6 bases). This CDR3 comprises 14 residues. Germline V gene sequence: CDR1 SGHRS, CDR2 YFSETQ. CDR3: CTSSFSGQTYEQYF. CDR3 nucleotide sequence: TGCACCAGCAGCTTTAGTGGACAGACCTACGAGCAGTACTTC.

This chain links TRBV20-1 with TRBJ1-5, with D perhaps TRBD1 (6 bases). This CDR3 is 16 amino acids long. Per germline, CDR1 DFQATT and CDR2 SNEGSKA (reference sequence). Trimming took off 5 bases at V and 0 bases at J, with 17 bases between the two ends. In nucleotides, the CDR3 is TGCAGTGCTCCAGACACAGGGCTCTATAGCAATCAGCCCCAGCATTTT. This translates into CSAPDTGLYSNQPQHF.

This clonotype was recorded a few times. The gene calls are TRBV29-1 and TRBJ1-2, with D unclear. From germline, CDR1 is SQVTM and CDR2 ANQGSEA. V dropped 1 base and J dropped 8 bases, with 14 bases sitting between them. The length of the CDR3 is 13 residues. This chain's CDR3 is CSVEGRRLEGYTF. DNA for the CDR3: TGCAGCGTTGAAGGTCGGCGTTTGGAAGGCTACACCTTC.

V and J are TRBV20-1 and TRBJ2-4, with D possibly called TRBD1 or TRBD2 (5 bases each). CDR3 length: 15 residues. The V end lost 6 bases, the J end lost 13 bases, and 28 bases lay between the germline ends. Germline V gene data show CDR1 as DFQATT and CDR2 as SNEGSKA (reference sequence). The CDR3 DNA sequence: TGCAGTGCAGCTCCCCAGGGACCCAGTGTATGGGAGCAGTACTTC. This sequence encodes CSAAPQGPSVWEQYF.

This clonotype came up a few times. V usage is TRBV4-2 and J usage is TRBJ2-5, with TRBD2 identical over 7 bases. The V and J ends lost 11 bases and 1 base, in that order; junction bases with no gene match: 10. The CDR3 extends over 14 amino acids. CDR1 and CDR2 from the germline V gene are LGHNA and YNFKEQ. The CDR3 protein is CAAATSEFQETQYF. The CDR3, as DNA: TGTGCCGCAGCTACTAGCGAATTCCAAGAGACCCAGTACTTC.

This chain uses TRBV9 with TRBJ2-1; D remains unclear. Looked up from germline, CDR1 is SGDLS and CDR2 is YYNGEE. This CDR3 spans 12 amino acids. With 3 bases removed from V and 6 bases from J, the gap between germline ends came to 7 bases. The chain's CDR3 is CASSGDFNEQFF. The CDR3 nucleotides are TGTGCCAGCAGCGGTGACTTCAATGAGCAGTTCTTC.

This clonotype came up a few times. The chain recombines TRBV2 with TRBJ2-1; D gene unclear. Germline CDR1 reads SNHLY; CDR2 reads FYNNEI. The CDR3 extends over 13 amino acids. V lost 1 base to trimming and J lost 4 bases, with 5 bases between them. DNA of the CDR3: TGTGCCAGCAGTGAAGACCGGTACAATGAGCAGTTCTTC. This sequence encodes CASSEDRYNEQFF.

The chain combines TRBV6-1 with TRBJ2-3, with D perhaps TRBD1 (5 bases). V dropped 2 bases and J dropped 5 bases, with 11 bases sitting between them. The CDR3 contains 14 residues. Per the germline V gene, CDR1 is MNHNS and CDR2 is SASEGT. CDR3 coding DNA: TGTGCCAGCAGTGAACTCAGGGCCTTAGATACGCAGTATTTT. It is translated as CASSELRALDTQYF.

This clonotype occurred a few times. The V gene is TRBV29-1, the J gene TRBJ1-2; the match to TRBD1 covers 10 bases. The V gene end was trimmed by 7 bases and the J gene end by 8 bases; junction bases not matched to a gene: 4. The CDR3 extends over 11 amino acids. CDR1 and CDR2 from the germline V gene are SQVTM and ANQGSEA. The CDR3 DNA reads TGCAGCGCCCCGACAGGGGGCGGCTACACCTTC. Residues: CSAPTGGGYTF.